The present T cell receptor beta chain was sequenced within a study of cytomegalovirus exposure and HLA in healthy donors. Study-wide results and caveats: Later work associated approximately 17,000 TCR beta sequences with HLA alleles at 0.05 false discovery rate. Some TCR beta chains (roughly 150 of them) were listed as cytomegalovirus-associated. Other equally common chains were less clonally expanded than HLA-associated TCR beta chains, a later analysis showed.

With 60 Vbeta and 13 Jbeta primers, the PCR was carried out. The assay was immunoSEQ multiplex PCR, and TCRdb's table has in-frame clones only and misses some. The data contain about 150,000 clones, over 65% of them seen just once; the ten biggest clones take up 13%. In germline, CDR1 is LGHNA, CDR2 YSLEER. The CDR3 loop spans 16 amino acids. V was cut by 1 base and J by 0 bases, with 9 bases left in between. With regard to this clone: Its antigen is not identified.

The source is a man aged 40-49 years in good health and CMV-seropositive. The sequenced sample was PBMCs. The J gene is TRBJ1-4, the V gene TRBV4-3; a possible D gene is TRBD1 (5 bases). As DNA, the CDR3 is TGCGCCAGCAGCCAAGCCTCGGGGGCAACTAATGAAAAACTGTTTTTT. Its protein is CASSQASGATNEKLFF.